This T cell receptor beta chain emerged from a study of PD-1 blockade in classical Hodgkin lymphoma. About the research overall: Patients were administered nivolumab (3 mg/kg intravenously) every 2 weeks. General study findings and limits: Relapsed/refractory patients reportedly had lower baseline diversity than newly diagnosed patients. Baseline diversity resembling that of newly diagnosed patients was seen in complete responders. CD4+ TCR diversity, unlike CD8+, rose significantly by C4D1.

Points on this clone: Antigen: not known.

Time point indicated: cycle 4 day 1 (C4D1), after 6 weeks of nivolumab. After autologous stem cell transplantation all patients relapsed, and prior brentuximab vedotin exposure differed between cohorts. The CDR3 extends over 15 amino acids. After removal of 4 bases from V and 5 bases from J, the junction contained 6 bases not matched to a gene. Per germline, CDR1 SGHTA and CDR2 FQGNSA. The method was immunoSEQ multiplex PCR; TCRdb's version includes in-frame clones alone and lacks a portion of them. This table has fewer than 55,000 clones, roughly three quarters appearing once. The receptor was isolated from a human donor with classical Hodgkin lymphoma. This sequence joins TRBV7-2 and TRBJ1-1; 11 bases match TRBD1. Source: peripheral blood mononuclear cells (PBMCs), taken before the fourth cycle of nivolumab. The CDR3 DNA sequence: TGTGCCAGCAGCTCCCCGGGACAGGGGGTTACTGAAGCTTTCTTT. This codes for CASSSPGQGVTEAFF.